What follows are 6 T cell receptor beta chains derived from one specimen sequenced in a study of blood T cells in healthy people across ages (dated by TCRdb to the mid-2010s). The library was built by means of 5' RACE. The sample was run on an Illumina HiSeq 2500. A second PCR of about 6 to 11 cycles was run with a J-beta primer mix and a sample-barcoded 5' primer. The raw public reads went through TCRdb reprocessing: fastp at Q25, MiXCR clone calling, in-frame beta chains kept. Rows are combined by CDR3 protein, so each entry shows the most common genes and DNA. Within this sample are approximately 1,000,000 distinct CDR3 sequences, with roughly two fifths of them counted one time only. The biggest ten clones account for roughly 14% of the sample. The source material was blood. These receptors all stem from a man in his late teens or twenties in good health.

The chain couples TRBV29-1 to TRBJ2-2, with TRBD2 as a possible D gene (5 bases). V was cut by 4 bases and J by 6 bases, with 15 bases left in between. CDR3 length: 14 amino acids. Germline V gene lookup returns CDR1 SQVTM and CDR2 ANQGSEA. CDR3 protein: CSVVGRRNPGELFF. The CDR3 DNA reads as TGCAGCGTTGTGGGTAGGAGGAATCCCGGGGAGCTGTTTTTT.

The chain links TRBV2 to TRBJ1-5; D not certain. The ends were cut back, 3 bases at V and 7 bases at J, with 19 bases in the middle. Germline V gene lookup returns CDR1 SNHLY and CDR2 FYNNEI. The CDR3 spans 16 residues. The CDR3 bases are TGTGCCAGCAGTGAGTTCTGGTCTAAATCCGCCCAGCCCCAGCATTTT. As protein: CASSEFWSKSAQPQHF.

The chain has TRBV5-1 and TRBJ1-5; D is undetermined. Trimming took off 1 base at V and 4 bases at J, with 12 bases between the two ends. This CDR3 region has 15 residues. The germline CDR1 and CDR2 sequences are SGHRS and YFSETQ. The CDR3 loop reads CASSLSGNGNQPQHF. The CDR3 DNA reads TGCGCCAGCAGCTTGTCCGGGAATGGGAATCAGCCCCAGCATTTT.

This clonotype was detected only a few times. This chain connects TRBV29-1 to TRBJ2-2, with a weak D call TRBD1 (5 bases). Trimming took off 4 bases at V and 3 bases at J, with 9 bases between the two ends. The CDR3 is 13 residues long. Germline V gene data show CDR1 as SQVTM and CDR2 as ANQGSEA. The CDR3 region has the DNA TGCAGCGTTGTGGGGCGCGACACCGGGGAGCTGTTTTTT. It encodes CSVVGRDTGELFF.

The V and J genes are TRBV7-9 and TRBJ1-4; D is ambiguous. Per the germline V gene, CDR1 is SEHNR and CDR2 is FQNEAQ (reference sequence). The CDR3 sequence is 17 residues long. Trimming shortened V by 0 bases and J by 0 bases, and 11 bases separated the two germline ends. CDR3 nucleotide sequence: TGTGCCAGCAGCTTAGCCCGGGCAGTTGCAACTAATGAAAAACTGTTTTTT. It translates to CASSLARAVATNEKLFF.

Only a few counts were recorded for this clonotype. The rearrangement joins TRBV27 to TRBJ1-4; 10 bases line up with TRBD1. There are 15 residues in the CDR3. Germline V gives CDR1 MNHEY, CDR2 SMNVEV (reference sequence). The J segment lost 7 bases and the V segment lost 6 bases, leaving 8 bases of the junction unmatched. CDR3 loop: CASSPGTGASEKLFF. As DNA, the CDR3 is TGTGCCAGCAGCCCAGGGACAGGGGCCTCTGAAAAACTGTTTTTT.